The sequence of this T cell receptor beta chain was determined in a study of beta chain features in type 1 diabetes (dated by TCRdb to the late 2010s). Some background on the complete study: No differences in mean age, gender distribution, total cell number or subset yield were found between patients and healthy donors. Whereas all 30 or so donors provided naive and central memory subsets, regulatory and stem cell-like memory subsets were isolated from just 8 patients and roughly eight healthy donors. In the study, TCRB repertoires of sorted circulating CD4+ T cell subsets from recently diagnosed type 1 diabetes patients were compared with those of matched healthy donors. A total of 100 million to 110 million sorted cells were examined across all samples, and a strong correlation was observed between cell number per subset and RNA yield. Here is what the overall study found, with its caveats: Because cDNA was sequenced instead of genomic DNA, activated cells with high expression could be over-represented, although the groups did not differ in activation or CD3 levels. Type 1 diabetes patients showed a moderate but significant shortening of TCRB CDR3 length in all four CD4+ subsets. PCR may preferentially amplify shorter templates, but because patient and control samples were amplified and corrected together, any resulting skew would affect both groups equally. Because small numbers of individuals were included in the HLA sub-analyses, any influence of HLA type on TCRB rearrangement was left unresolved. Naive, central memory and regulatory TCRB repertoires appeared to be more alike among patients than among healthy donors. At VDJ recombination sites, patients with type 1 diabetes made fewer insertions and deleted more nucleotides, a pattern implying thymic rearrangement abnormalities.

The entire isolated RNA was reverse transcribed using the High Capacity cDNA Reverse Transcription Kit, and thus expressed TCRB transcripts were sequenced. Deep immunoSEQ sequencing was performed on naive, central memory and regulatory T cell samples, with an average of roughly 3.6 million total reads per sample. Sorted cells were lysed in RLT buffer and RNA was extracted with DNase-treated RNeasy Micro or Mini kits, depending on cell number. To prevent cross-contamination, every cell subset was processed on its own, while patient and healthy donor samples were processed together. The immunoSEQ multiplex PCR was used to amplify TCRB sequences from cDNA, yielding 87-bp fragments that span the CDR3 region. Amplicons were sequenced on the Illumina HiSeq platform. Under the source paper's analysis protocol: PCR bias was corrected computationally using synthetic template baselines, and reads within Hamming distance 2 were collapsed, with unmergeable singletons discarded. Reads were aligned to IMGT to assign V, D and J genes, CDR3 length, and insertions or deletions at six rearrangement sites. Within each subset, clonotype counts were normalized to the number of sorted cells before true diversity and Gini coefficients were calculated with the tcR R package. Repertoire sharing was quantified using the overlap coefficient calculated on TCRB nucleotide sequences. Out-of-frame TCRB sequences from naive cells were analyzed to stand in for the pre-selection repertoire. Not all clones reach the TCRdb copy of this immuneACCESS table, which keeps in-frame sequences only. Checked studies attribute under half of the gap to unresolved V genes and leave the rest unexplained. V and J calls and clone size follow that table, whereas D and trimming were derived from the DNA. The sample data list about half a million clones, and 9.5% to 12% of these were observed just once. Jointly, the top ten make up around 0.05% of the sample.

From each donor, a single peripheral blood sample of 95 to 150 mL on average was drawn into heparinised tubes. A BD FACSAria II and a panel including CD45RO, CCR7, CD25, CD127, CD95 and CD27 were used to sort naive, central memory, regulatory and stem cell-like memory CD4+ T cells. Every sorted population had a purity above 95%. PBMCs were isolated immediately by Lymphoprep density gradient centrifugation and stained directly without culture. So that batch effects would be minimized, each experiment stained and sorted samples in pairs, pairing one healthy donor with one patient. The germline V gene encodes CDR1 ENHRY and CDR2 SYGVKD. The CDR3 measures 15 amino acids from cysteine to phenylalanine. Just the 45-base CDR3 DNA is kept, in frame starting at base 1. For this chain, trimming is 3 bases at the V end and 5 bases at the J end, and the number of junction bases without a gene match is 9. This clone was detected only a few times. Its antigen has not been determined. Per-nucleotide qualities are absent, and no much larger clonotype sits a single base away.

The chain employs TRBV10-3 and TRBJ2-7; 8 junctional bases match TRBD1. Sequencing was performed on naive CD4+ T cells from blood. In the paper's terms, the cell subset or site label means: true naive CD4+ T cells. The sequence was collected from a woman aged 18 to 35 in good health. The nucleotides are TGTGCCATCAGTGACCTCGGACAGGGTCAGGACGAGCAGTACTTC. It is translated as CAISDLGQGQDEQYF.